In its sample, the clone carrying this T cell receptor beta chain was seen a few times. This sample is drawn from a study of T cells after yellow fever vaccination. The CDR3 is 15 amino acids. Trimming pared 6 bases from V and 0 bases from J, leaving 15 bases between. Germline lookup yields CDR1 SNHLY and CDR2 FYNNEI. One entry per CDR3 protein, called by TCRdb with MiXCR from the 5' RACE reads. The data show some 320,000 distinct CDR3 sequences, more than 8.5% seen once. The TCR sequence derives from a man between 18 and 35 years old who received the YFV17D yellow fever vaccine. This rearrangement joins TRBV2 to TRBJ2-7; maybe TRBD1 (5 bases). The material sequenced was PBMCs, taken on the day of the first yellow fever vaccination. DNA for the CDR3: TGTGCCAGCAGGAAGGGGCGGTCTCTCTCCTACGAGCAGTACTTC. This gives the protein CASRKGRSLSYEQYF.